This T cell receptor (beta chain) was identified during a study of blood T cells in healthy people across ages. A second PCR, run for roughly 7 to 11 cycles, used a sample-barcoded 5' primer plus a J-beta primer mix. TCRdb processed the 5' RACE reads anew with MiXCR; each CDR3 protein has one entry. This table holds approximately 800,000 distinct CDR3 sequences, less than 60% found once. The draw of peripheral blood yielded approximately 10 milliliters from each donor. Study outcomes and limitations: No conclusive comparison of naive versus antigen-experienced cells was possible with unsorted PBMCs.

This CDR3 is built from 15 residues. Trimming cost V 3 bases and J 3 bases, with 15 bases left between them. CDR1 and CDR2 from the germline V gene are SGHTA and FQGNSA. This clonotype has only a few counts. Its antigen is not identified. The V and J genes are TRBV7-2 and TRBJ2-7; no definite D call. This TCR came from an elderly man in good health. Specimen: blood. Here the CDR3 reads CASSLDPNRNYEQYF. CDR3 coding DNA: TGTGCCAGCAGCTTGGACCCAAACCGAAACTACGAGCAGTACTTC.